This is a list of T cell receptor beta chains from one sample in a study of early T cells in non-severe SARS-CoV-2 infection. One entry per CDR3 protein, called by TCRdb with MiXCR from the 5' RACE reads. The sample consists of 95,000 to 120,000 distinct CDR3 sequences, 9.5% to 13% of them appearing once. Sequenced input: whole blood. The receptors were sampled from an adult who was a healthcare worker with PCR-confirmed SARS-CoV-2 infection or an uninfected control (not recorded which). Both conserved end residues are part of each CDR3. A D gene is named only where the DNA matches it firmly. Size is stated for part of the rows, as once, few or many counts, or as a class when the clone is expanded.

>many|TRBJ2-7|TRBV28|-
CASSPKGVGDEQYF
TGTGCCAGCAGCCCGAAAGGAGTAGGGGACGAGCAGTACTTC
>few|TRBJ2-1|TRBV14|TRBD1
CASSQGGTGEIDEQFF
TGTGCCAGCAGCCAAGGAGGGACAGGGGAAATCGATGAGCAGTTCTTC
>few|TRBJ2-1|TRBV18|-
CASSPLIGREADNEQFF
TGTGCCAGCTCACCACTGATTGGAAGGGAGGCAGACAATGAGCAGTTCTTC
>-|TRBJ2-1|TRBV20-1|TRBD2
CSAPVASGSRSYNEQFF
TGCAGTGCGCCGGTGGCTAGCGGGTCCCGCTCCTACAATGAGCAGTTCTTC
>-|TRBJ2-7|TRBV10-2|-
CASQGQTASTYEQYF
TGCGCCAGCCAAGGGCAGACAGCATCGACCTACGAGCAGTACTTC
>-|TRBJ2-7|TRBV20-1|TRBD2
CSASLPGLAPREQYF
TGCAGTGCTAGTCTTCCGGGACTAGCCCCTCGCGAGCAGTACTTC
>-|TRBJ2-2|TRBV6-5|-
CASSYMSGWAGELFF
TGTGCCAGCAGTTATATGAGCGGGTGGGCCGGGGAGCTGTTTTTT
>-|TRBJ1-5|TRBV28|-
CASSLDRQPQHF
TGTGCCAGCAGTTTGGACAGACAGCCCCAGCATTTT
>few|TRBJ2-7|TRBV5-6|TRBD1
CASSFAGTGYYEQYF
TGTGCCAGCAGCTTCGCCGGGACAGGGTACTACGAGCAGTACTTC
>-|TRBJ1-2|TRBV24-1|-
CATSDYRDGREGYTF
TGTGCCACCAGTGATTACCGGGACGGTAGGGAAGGCTACACCTTC
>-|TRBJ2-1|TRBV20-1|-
CSALQGVQFF
TGCAGTGCTCTTCAGGGAGTGCAGTTCTTC
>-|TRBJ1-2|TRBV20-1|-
CSARGSPNYGYTF
TGCAGTGCTAGGGGCAGTCCTAACTATGGCTACACCTTC
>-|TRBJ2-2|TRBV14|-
CTSSQLNGELFF
TGTACCAGCAGCCAACTGAACGGGGAGCTGTTTTTT
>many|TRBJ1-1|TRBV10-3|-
CAIRSLGNTEAFF
TGTGCCATCAGATCCTTGGGGAACACTGAAGCTTTCTTT